This TCR beta chain is from a study of T cell changes during pregnancy in multiple sclerosis. Profiling relied on immunoSEQ multiplex PCR, and the TCRdb table lists in-frame clones only, not all of them. Altogether around 42,000 clones are present, around 90% being singletons, with the ten largest covering about 0.51%. V trimming: 4 bases; J trimming: 1 base; junction bases outside the gene matches: 7. The CDR3 is 16 residues long. Germline lookup yields CDR1 SGHDN and CDR2 FVKESK. The V and J genes are TRBV14 and TRBJ2-7; TRBD2 aligns across 10 bases. This clonotype originated in a female donor in good health, enrolled as a control in a pregnancy study. Sequencing used CD4+ T cells from peripheral blood mononuclear cells, obtained in the second trimester of pregnancy. CDR3 protein: CASSRWGLAQSYEQYF. The CDR3 bases are TGTGCCAGCAGCCGGTGGGGACTAGCGCAATCCTACGAGCAGTACTTC.